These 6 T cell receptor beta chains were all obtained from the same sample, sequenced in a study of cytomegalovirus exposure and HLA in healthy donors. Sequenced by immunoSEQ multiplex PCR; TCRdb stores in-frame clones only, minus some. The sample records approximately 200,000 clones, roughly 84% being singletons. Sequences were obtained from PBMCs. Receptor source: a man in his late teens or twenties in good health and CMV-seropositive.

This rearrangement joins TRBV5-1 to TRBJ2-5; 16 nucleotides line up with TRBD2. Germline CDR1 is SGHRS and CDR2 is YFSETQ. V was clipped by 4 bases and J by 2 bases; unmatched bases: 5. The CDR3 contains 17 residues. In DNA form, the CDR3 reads TGCGCCAGCAGCGTGGGACTAGCGGGAGGGCGGCAAGAGACCCAGTACTTC. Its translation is CASSVGLAGGRQETQYF.

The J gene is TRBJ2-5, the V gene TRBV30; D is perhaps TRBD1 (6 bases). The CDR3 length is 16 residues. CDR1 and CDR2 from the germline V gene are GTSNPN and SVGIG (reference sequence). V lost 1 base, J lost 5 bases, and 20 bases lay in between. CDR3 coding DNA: TGTGCCTGGAGTGGGCGGGTATGGGCAGGGGACGAGACCCAGTACTTC. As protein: CAWSGRVWAGDETQYF. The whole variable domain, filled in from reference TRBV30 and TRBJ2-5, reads SQTIHQWPATLVQPVGSPLSLECTVEGTSNPNLYWYRQAAGRGLQLLFYSVGIGQISSEVPQNLSASRPQDRQFILSSKKLLLSDSGFYLCAWSGRVWAGDETQYFGPGTRLLVL.

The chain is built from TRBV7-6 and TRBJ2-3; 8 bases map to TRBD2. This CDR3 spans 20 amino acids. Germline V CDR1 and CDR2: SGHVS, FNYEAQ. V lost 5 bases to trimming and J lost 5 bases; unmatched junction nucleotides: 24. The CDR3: CASSIPRKIHSGTEGDTQYF. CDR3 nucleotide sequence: TGTGCCAGCAGCATACCCCGCAAGATCCATAGCGGGACCGAGGGAGATACGCAGTATTTT.

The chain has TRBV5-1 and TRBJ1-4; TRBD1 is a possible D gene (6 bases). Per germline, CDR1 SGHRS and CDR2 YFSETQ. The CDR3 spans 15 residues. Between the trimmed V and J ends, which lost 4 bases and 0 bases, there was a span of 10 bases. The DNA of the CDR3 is TGCGCCAGCAGCACGGGACACACAACTAATGAAAAACTGTTTTTT. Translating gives CASSTGHTTNEKLFF.

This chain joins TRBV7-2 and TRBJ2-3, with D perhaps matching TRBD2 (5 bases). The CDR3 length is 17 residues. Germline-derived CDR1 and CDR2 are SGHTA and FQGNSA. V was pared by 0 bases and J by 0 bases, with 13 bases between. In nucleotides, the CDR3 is TGTGCCAGCAGCTTAGCCCCTAGCCGAACTAGCACAGATACGCAGTATTTT. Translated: CASSLAPSRTSTDTQYF.

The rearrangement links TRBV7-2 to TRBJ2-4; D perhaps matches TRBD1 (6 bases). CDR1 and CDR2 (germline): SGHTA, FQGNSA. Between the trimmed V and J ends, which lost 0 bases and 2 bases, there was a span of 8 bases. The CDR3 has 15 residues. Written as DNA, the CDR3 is TGTGCCAGCAGCTTAGCAGGGGGAACCAAAAACATTCAGTACTTC. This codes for CASSLAGGTKNIQYF.